What follows are 32 T cell receptor beta chains derived from one specimen sequenced in a study of T cells in Graves' hyperthyroidism and ophthalmopathy. Researchers amplified the TCR beta CDR3 regions from RNA transcripts. TCR CDR3 underwent first-round RT-PCR with the HTBI primer set. TCRdb reanalysed the multiplex PCR reads using MiXCR and keeps one entry per CDR3 protein. The sample holds fewer than 650,000 distinct CDR3 sequences, around 15% seen once. The sequencing sample was made of blood. These receptors all stem from a woman aged 40 to 50 with Graves' hyperthyroidism.

This clonotype has a count of ten or more. This chain uses TRBV9 with TRBJ1-2; 12 nucleotides line up with TRBD1. Germline-derived CDR1 and CDR2 are SGDLS and YYNGEE. The CDR3 sequence is 14 residues long. V was clipped by 2 bases and J by 6 bases; unmatched bases: 2. The CDR3 DNA reads TGTGCCAGCAGCGTGGGACAGGGGGCAGATGGCTACACCTTC. Protein sequence: CASSVGQGADGYTF.

This clonotype has ten or more counts. The chain links TRBV27 to TRBJ1-1, with 8 bases lining up with TRBD1. J lost 0 bases, V lost 6 bases, and 18 bases had no gene match. CDR3 length: 19 residues. Germline lookup yields CDR1 MNHEY and CDR2 SMNVEV (reference sequence). The CDR3 DNA reads as TGTGCCAGCAGCCGGCGGACAGGGTCCCAGGGAGGGATGAACACTGAAGCTTTCTTT. This encodes CASSRRTGSQGGMNTEAFF.

In this sample, this clonotype turned up a few times. The chain links TRBV10-3 to TRBJ2-7, with TRBD2 matching over 14 bases. The junction had 1 base not matched to a gene; V was cut back by 2 bases and J by 4 bases. There are 15 residues in the CDR3. Germline V gene sequence: CDR1 ENHRY, CDR2 SYGVKD. The CDR3 bases are TGTGCCATCAGTGAGAGACTAGCGGGAGGGTACGAGCAGTACTTC. Protein: CAISERLAGGYEQYF.

In its sample, this clonotype was seen many times. The chain has TRBV7-3 and TRBJ2-5; possible D gene TRBD2, 6 bases. Germline loops: CDR1 SGHTA, CDR2 FQGTGA. The CDR3 covers 15 residues. Trimming removed 5 bases from V and 2 bases from J, with 15 bases in between. In DNA form, the CDR3 reads TGTGCCAGCAGCCCAAAAGGCGGGATACAAGAGACCCAGTACTTC. Its translation is CASSPKGGIQETQYF.

Many counts were recorded for this clonotype. The J gene is TRBJ2-5, the V gene TRBV7-9; 10 bases agree with TRBD2. This CDR3 is built from 16 residues. The germline V gene has CDR1 SEHNR and CDR2 FQNEAQ (reference sequence). V was pared by 5 bases and J by 1 base, with 7 bases of the junction left unmatched. This chain's CDR3 is CASSHGLAVLQETQYF. The CDR3 DNA sequence: TGTGCCAGCAGCCACGGACTAGCGGTACTCCAAGAGACCCAGTACTTC. Supplemented by reference TRBV7-9 and TRBJ2-5, the full variable domain reads DTGVSQNPRHKITKRGQNVTFRCDPISEHNRLYWYRQTLGQGPEFLTYFQNEAQLEKSRLLSDRFSAERPKGSFSTLEIQRTEQGDSAMYLCASSHGLAVLQETQYFGPGTRLLVL.

This clonotype has at least ten counts. V usage is TRBV2 and J usage is TRBJ2-7, with a tentative D call TRBD2 (7 bases). V was pared by 6 bases and J by 0 bases, with 15 bases between. Germline CDR1 SNHLY, CDR2 FYNNEI. The CDR3 consists of 15 residues. CDR3 nucleotide sequence: TGTGCCAGCAGGGAGCCCGGGGGGCCCTCCTACGAGCAGTACTTC. This translates into CASREPGGPSYEQYF.

This clonotype was counted many times. This chain uses TRBV3-1 with TRBJ2-1; perhaps D is TRBD1 or TRBD2 (6 bases each). Trimming shortened V by 0 bases and J by 4 bases, and 13 bases separated the two germline ends. This CDR3 contains 16 residues. Looked up from germline, CDR1 is LGHDT and CDR2 is YNNKEL (reference sequence). The CDR3: CASSQEGGSRYNEQFF. The DNA of the CDR3 is TGTGCCAGCAGCCAAGAAGGGGGGAGCAGGTACAATGAGCAGTTCTTC.

In its sample, this clonotype was seen many times. The CDR3 nucleotides are TGTGCCAGCAGAGTCGACAGGGGGCTATCTTGGACCACTGAAGCTTTCTTT. Translation: CASRVDRGLSWTTEAFF. The chain carries TRBV6-1 and TRBJ1-1, with 10 bases that match TRBD1. The CDR3 sequence is 17 residues long. The germline gives CDR1 MNHNS, CDR2 SASEGT. V lost 6 bases, J lost 4 bases, and 14 bases stayed unmatched.

This clonotype was seen at least ten times. The chain couples TRBV6-1 to TRBJ2-7; TRBD1 matches at 10 bases. The CDR3 sequence is 16 residues long. J lost 2 bases, V lost 4 bases, and 8 bases had no gene match. CDR1 is MNHNS and CDR2 is SASEGT in the germline V gene. CDR3 amino acids: CASSAQDRGRPYEQYF. The CDR3, as DNA: TGTGCCAGCAGTGCCCAAGACAGGGGGCGCCCCTACGAGCAGTACTTC.

V gene TRBV29-1 combines with J gene TRBJ2-1; 11 bases are a match to TRBD1. CDR1 SQVTM and CDR2 ANQGSEA come from the germline V gene. V was pared by 0 bases and J by 16 bases, with 8 bases of the junction left unmatched. The CDR3 totals 13 residues. The CDR3 region has the DNA TGCAGCGTTGAAGATTTTATGGACAGGGGGCTTTTCTTC. This gives the protein CSVEDFMDRGLFF.

This clonotype was recorded a few times. V usage is TRBV19 and J usage is TRBJ2-2; 9 positions agree with TRBD1. V shed 4 bases and J 6 bases; nucleotides not matched to a gene: 3. Germline values: CDR1 LNHDA, CDR2 SQIVND (reference sequence). The CDR3 is 14 residues long. CDR3: CASSTRQGAGELFF. CDR3 nucleotides: TGTGCCAGTAGTACTCGACAGGGGGCCGGGGAGCTGTTTTTT.

The rearrangement links TRBV2 to TRBJ2-2, with 10 bases aligning to TRBD2. Germline CDR1 reads SNHLY; CDR2 reads FYNNEI. There are 16 residues in the CDR3. The J segment lost 7 bases and the V segment lost 6 bases, leaving 11 bases of the junction unmatched. CDR3 bases: TGTGCCAGCAGGACTAGGACTAGCGGAGGTGGCGGGGAGCTGTTTTTT. Protein sequence: CASRTRTSGGGGELFF.

This clonotype was observed at least ten times. The CDR3 DNA is TGTGCCAGCAGTCCCGGCCGGGAGACTAATGAAAAACTGTTTTTT. Translation: CASSPGRETNEKLFF. V and J are TRBV28 and TRBJ1-4, with D hard to call. V lost 5 bases and J lost 2, with 12 bases in between. CDR3 length: 15 residues. Germline assignment: CDR1 MDHEN and CDR2 SYDVKM.

In this sample, this clonotype turned up many times. The chain combines TRBV27 with TRBJ2-7, with 10 bases identical to TRBD2. The V and J ends lost 6 bases and 3 bases, in that order; junction bases with no gene match: 8. Looked up from germline, CDR1 is MNHEY and CDR2 is SMNVEV (reference sequence). The CDR3 is 15 residues long. The CDR3 reads CASSPSIAGGYEQYF. As DNA, the CDR3 is TGTGCCAGCAGCCCGTCCATAGCGGGAGGCTACGAGCAGTACTTC.

This clonotype was counted many times. V gene TRBV12-3 or TRBV12-4 combines with J gene TRBJ2-5; D tentatively fits TRBD1 or TRBD2 (5 bases each). The CDR3 has 13 residues. V was clipped by 5 bases and J by 4 bases, with 11 bases between them. The chain's CDR3 is CASSEGELETQYF. The CDR3 DNA reads TGTGCCAGCAGTGAAGGGGAGTTAGAGACCCAGTACTTC.

This clonotype was found many times. The rearrangement uses TRBV30 and TRBJ2-2; D uncertain. This CDR3 has 12 residues. The V gene lost 4 bases and the J gene lost 3 bases, with 6 bases spanning the gap. Germline values: CDR1 GTSNPN, CDR2 SVGIG (reference sequence). CDR3 loop: CAWIKYTGELFF. CDR3 DNA sequence: TGTGCCTGGATTAAATACACCGGGGAGCTGTTTTTT.

The rearrangement joins TRBV28 to TRBJ1-4; D is possibly TRBD1 (5 bases). The ends were cut back, 6 bases at V and 2 bases at J, with 16 bases in the middle. The germline gives CDR1 MDHEN, CDR2 SYDVKM. The CDR3 has 16 residues. The CDR3 DNA reads TGTGCCAGCAGACCCGGGGGGAAGGGGACTAATGAAAAACTGTTTTTT. Protein product: CASRPGGKGTNEKLFF. Full variable domain (remainder filled in from reference TRBV28 and TRBJ1-4): DVKVTQSSRYLVKRTGEKVFLECVQDMDHENMFWYRQDPGLGLRLIYFSYDVKMKEKGDIPEGYSVSREKKERFSLILESASTNQTSMYLCASRPGGKGTNEKLFFGSGTQLSVL.

Only a few counts were recorded for this clonotype. The V call is TRBV6-5, the J call TRBJ2-2; a weak D match, TRBD2 (6 bases). This CDR3 region has 17 residues. V lost 0 bases and J 5 bases, leaving 16 bases between the germline ends. Per germline, CDR1 MNHEY and CDR2 SVGAGI. The CDR3, as DNA: TGTGCCAGCAGTTACTCGATGGCGCGGGACGCAACCGGGGAGCTGTTTTTT. Translation: CASSYSMARDATGELFF.

The rearrangement joins TRBV28 to TRBJ2-1; TRBD1 matches at 7 bases. Per the germline V gene, CDR1 is MDHEN and CDR2 is SYDVKM. The J segment lost 4 bases and the V segment lost 0 bases, leaving 0 bases of the junction unmatched. The CDR3 loop spans 14 amino acids. The CDR3 DNA reads as TGTGCCAGCAGTTTATGGACAGGGTACAATGAGCAGTTCTTC. Protein sequence: CASSLWTGYNEQFF.

This clonotype showed up many times. V gene TRBV20-1 combines with J gene TRBJ2-1; 8 bases map to TRBD2. CDR3 length: 13 amino acids. The germline gives CDR1 DFQATT, CDR2 SNEGSKA (reference sequence). V lost 5 bases and J lost 8; bases outside the gene matches: 8. CDR3 nucleotide sequence: TGCAGTGCTCGGCTAGCGGGTGCCGATGAGCAGTTCTTC. Translating gives CSARLAGADEQFF.

This clonotype was observed many times. The chain employs TRBV30 and TRBJ2-2; D is ambiguous. Germline loops: CDR1 GTSNPN, CDR2 SVGIG (reference sequence). Trimming left V 2 bases short and J 8 bases short, with 12 bases between. The CDR3 is made up of 13 amino acids. The CDR3 loop is CAWSKVLGGELFF. Written as DNA, the CDR3 is TGTGCCTGGAGTAAAGTCCTGGGGGGGGAGCTGTTTTTT.

This clonotype was counted a few times. The chain is built from TRBV7-2 and TRBJ2-4; D is perhaps TRBD1 or TRBD2 (5 bases each). In germline, CDR1 is SGHTA, CDR2 FQGNSA. V lost 0 bases to trimming and J lost 1 base, with 16 bases between them. CDR3 size: 18 residues. CDR3 amino acids: CASSLASEGRGAKNIQYF. The CDR3 nucleotides read TGTGCCAGCAGCTTAGCGAGTGAGGGGCGCGGGGCCAAAAACATTCAGTACTTC.

This rearrangement joins TRBV7-2 to TRBJ1-1; 10 bases agree with TRBD1. Germline-derived CDR1 and CDR2 are SGHTA and FQGNSA. This CDR3 region has 14 residues. V shed 3 bases, J shed 10 bases, and the junction held 8 bases outside the gene matches. The CDR3 here is CASSLVGQGGVAFF. The CDR3 nucleotides are TGTGCCAGCAGCTTGGTAGGACAGGGGGGAGTAGCTTTCTTT.

The chain couples TRBV4-1 to TRBJ1-5; TRBD1 agrees at 8 bases. The CDR3 has 17 amino acids. Germline V gene data show CDR1 as MGHRA and CDR2 as YSYEKL. V was clipped by 0 bases and J by 5 bases; unmatched bases: 9. CDR3 coding DNA: TGCGCCAGCAGCCAAGATTTATCGGGACAGGAGTATCAGCCCCAGCATTTT. It specifies CASSQDLSGQEYQPQHF.

In its sample, this clonotype was seen a few times. DNA of the CDR3: TGTGCCAGCAGCGGGACTGCAAAAAACTATGGCTACACCTTC. Translated, it gives CASSGTAKNYGYTF. This rearrangement joins TRBV7-9 to TRBJ1-2, with a weak D call TRBD1 (5 bases). Germline V gives CDR1 SEHNR, CDR2 FQNEAQ (reference sequence). Trimming left V 5 bases short and J 2 bases short, with 12 bases between. The CDR3 is made up of 14 amino acids.

This clonotype was found many times. The rearrangement joins TRBV7-2 to TRBJ2-1, with D perhaps matching TRBD2 (6 bases). Germline assignment: CDR1 SGHTA and CDR2 FQGNSA. V was trimmed by 1 base and J by 7 bases, leaving 11 bases between them. This CDR3 region has 14 residues. The CDR3 DNA sequence: TGTGCCAGCAGCTTAGGGGCTAGCGTGAATGAGCAGTTCTTC. Amino acid sequence: CASSLGASVNEQFF.

This clonotype appeared many times. This rearrangement joins TRBV10-3 to TRBJ1-5, with TRBD1 as a possible D gene (6 bases). Trimming removed 4 bases from V and 5 bases from J, with 12 bases in between. Per germline, CDR1 ENHRY and CDR2 SYGVKD. The CDR3 is 14 residues long. In nucleotides, the CDR3 is TGTGCCATCAGTGTAGCAGGGGTGGATCAGCCCCAGCATTTT. Translating gives CAISVAGVDQPQHF.

This clonotype was counted at least ten times. The rearrangement uses TRBV6-1 and TRBJ2-7, with D possibly being TRBD2 (6 bases). Per germline, CDR1 MNHNS and CDR2 SASEGT. Deletions cut 7 bases from V and 5 bases from J, with 15 bases between. This CDR3 has 13 residues. The CDR3 region has the DNA TGTGCCAGCAATAATCCGGGGGAACACGAGCAGTACTTC. This translates into CASNNPGEHEQYF.

This clonotype has just a few counts. The chain couples TRBV5-4 to TRBJ2-7; 9 bases line up with TRBD2. Germline CDR1 and CDR2: SGHNT and YYREEE (reference sequence). There are 14 residues in the CDR3. V lost 4 bases, J lost 2 bases, and 4 bases stayed unmatched. The CDR3 region has the DNA TGTGCCAGCAGCCATACTAGCGGGCCCTACGAGCAGTACTTC. Amino acids: CASSHTSGPYEQYF.

This clonotype was found many times. The V gene is TRBV12-3 or TRBV12-4, the J gene TRBJ2-7; D may match TRBD1 or TRBD2 (5 bases each). The length of the CDR3 is 14 residues. Trimming removed 1 base from V and 3 bases from J, with 10 bases in between. CDR3 amino acids: CASSLGGTLYEQYF. CDR3 sequence (DNA): TGTGCCAGCAGTTTAGGGGGGACCCTCTACGAGCAGTACTTC.

This chain uses TRBV5-1 with TRBJ1-1; 10 bases map to TRBD1. CDR3 length equals 13 residues. With 4 bases clipped from V and 12 bases from J, the junction kept 9 bases outside the gene matches. CDR1 SGHRS and CDR2 YFSETQ come from the germline V gene. The CDR3 is CASSPADRGITFF. Here the CDR3 DNA reads TGCGCCAGCAGCCCAGCGGACAGGGGGATAACTTTCTTT. Full variable domain (missing parts from reference TRBV5-1 and TRBJ1-1): KAGVTQTPRYLIKTRGQQVTLSCSPISGHRSVSWYQQTPGQGLQFLFEYFSETQRNKGNFPGRFSGRQFSNSRSEMNVSTLELGDSALYLCASSPADRGITFFGQGTRLTVV.

This clonotype showed up just a few times. V usage is TRBV29-1 and J usage is TRBJ2-7; 7 nucleotides agree with TRBD1. This CDR3 has 13 residues. Germline V gene data show CDR1 as SQVTM and CDR2 as ANQGSEA. After removal of 6 bases from V and 3 bases from J, the junction contained 8 bases not matched to a gene. The CDR3 region is CSVLKTGSYEQYF. In nucleotides, the CDR3 is TGCAGCGTCCTCAAGACAGGGAGCTACGAGCAGTACTTC.